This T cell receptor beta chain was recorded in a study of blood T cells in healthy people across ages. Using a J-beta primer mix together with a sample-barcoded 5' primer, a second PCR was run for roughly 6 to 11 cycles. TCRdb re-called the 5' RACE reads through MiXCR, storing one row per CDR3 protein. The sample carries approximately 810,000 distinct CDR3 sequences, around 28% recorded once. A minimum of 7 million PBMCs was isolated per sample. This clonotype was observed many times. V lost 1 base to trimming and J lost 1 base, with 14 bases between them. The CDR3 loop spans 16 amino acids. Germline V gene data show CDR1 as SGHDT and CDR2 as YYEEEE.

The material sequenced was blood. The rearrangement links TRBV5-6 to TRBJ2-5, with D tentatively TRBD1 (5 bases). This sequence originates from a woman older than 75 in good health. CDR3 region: CASSLYPLRAQETQYF. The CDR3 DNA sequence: TGTGCCAGCAGCTTGTACCCCCTCAGGGCCCAAGAGACCCAGTACTTC.